This record looks at one T cell receptor beta chain sequence and its context. Its matching antigen is unknown. Sequencing was performed with immunoSEQ multiplex PCR; in TCRdb, only in-frame clones are kept and a portion is missing. In the table there are over 150,000 clones, about 88% of which are singletons. Germline V gene data show CDR1 as SGDLS and CDR2 as YYNGEE. Trimming removed 0 bases at V and 6 bases at J, with 9 bases between. This CDR3 region has 13 residues. These data come from a study of T cell responses to AZD1222 COVID-19 vaccine. Study results and caveats: Repertoire sampling happened only post peak T cell response. Donors in the cohort were predominantly white British and more often female, and clonal diversity was possibly underestimated. Spike-specific TCRs gained breadth and depth after people received two AZD1222 doses. Nearly half of the spike-specific TCRs reportedly recognize variant regions that carry no mutations.

Sequences were derived from peripheral blood, sampled on day 0 of AZD1222 vaccination. The chain recombines TRBV9 with TRBJ1-1, with unresolved D. The sequence derives from an adult in good health. The CDR3 sequence: CASSVGAVSEAFF. Written as DNA, the CDR3 is TGTGCCAGCAGCGTAGGGGCCGTCTCTGAAGCTTTCTTT.